This TCR beta chain was sequenced during a study of neurological immune-mediated disorders. Findings and limits, study-wide: One related-CDR3 cluster, identified by phylogenetic grouping, held the repertoires of 18 of 34 multiple sclerosis patients and was a possible signature.

The germline V gene has CDR1 MGHDK and CDR2 SYGVNS. Between the trimmed V and J ends, which lost 3 bases and 1 base, there was a span of 7 bases. CDR3 length equals 13 residues. There are many counts of this clonotype. Its target is not known. TCRdb re-derived calls from the 5' RACE reads in MiXCR, one entry per CDR3 protein. The table includes tens of thousands of distinct CDR3 sequences, less than 2% detected once. The chain is built from TRBV25-1 and TRBJ2-7; D call uncertain. Sequenced: PBMCs. This sequence originates from a woman aged 40 to 50 with multiple sclerosis. This CDR3 is CASSDPYSYEQYF. CDR3 nucleotide sequence: TGTGCCAGCAGTGACCCATATTCCTACGAGCAGTACTTC.